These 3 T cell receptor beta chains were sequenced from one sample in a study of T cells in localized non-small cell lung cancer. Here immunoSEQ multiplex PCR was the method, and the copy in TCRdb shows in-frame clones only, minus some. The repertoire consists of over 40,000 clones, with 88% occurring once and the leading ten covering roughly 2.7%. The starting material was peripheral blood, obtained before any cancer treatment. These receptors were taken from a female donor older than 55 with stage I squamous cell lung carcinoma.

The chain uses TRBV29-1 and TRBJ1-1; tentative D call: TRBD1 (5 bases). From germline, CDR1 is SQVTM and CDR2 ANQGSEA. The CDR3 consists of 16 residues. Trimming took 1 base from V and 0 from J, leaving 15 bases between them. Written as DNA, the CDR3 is TGCAGCGTTGAAGCCCCCGGCAGGGCCATGAACACTGAAGCTTTCTTT. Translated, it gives CSVEAPGRAMNTEAFF.

In DNA form, the CDR3 reads TGTGCCAGCTCACCGGACAGAGGAGACGAGCAGTACTTC. It is translated as CASSPDRGDEQYF. J is TRBJ2-7 and V is TRBV18, with TRBD1 as a possible D gene (6 bases). Germline loops: CDR1 KGHSH, CDR2 LQKENI. Trimming removed 3 bases from V and 5 bases from J, with 11 bases in between. The CDR3 extends over 13 amino acids.

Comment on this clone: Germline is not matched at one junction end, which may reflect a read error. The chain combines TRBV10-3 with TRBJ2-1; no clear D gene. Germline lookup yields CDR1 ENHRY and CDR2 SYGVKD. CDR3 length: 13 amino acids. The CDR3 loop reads CATRRAVYNGQFF. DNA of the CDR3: TGTGCCACCAGAAGGGCCGTATACAATGGGCAGTTCTTC.